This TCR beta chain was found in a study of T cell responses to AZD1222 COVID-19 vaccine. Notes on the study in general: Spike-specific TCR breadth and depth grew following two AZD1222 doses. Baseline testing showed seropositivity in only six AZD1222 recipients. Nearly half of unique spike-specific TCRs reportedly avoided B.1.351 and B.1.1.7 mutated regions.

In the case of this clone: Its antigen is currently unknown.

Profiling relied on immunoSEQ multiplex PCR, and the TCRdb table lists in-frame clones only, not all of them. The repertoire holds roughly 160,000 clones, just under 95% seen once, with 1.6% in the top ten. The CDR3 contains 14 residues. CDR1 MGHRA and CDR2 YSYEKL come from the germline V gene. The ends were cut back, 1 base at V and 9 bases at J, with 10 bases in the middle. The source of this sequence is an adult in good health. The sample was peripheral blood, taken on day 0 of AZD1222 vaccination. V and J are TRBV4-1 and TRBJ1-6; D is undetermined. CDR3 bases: TGCGCCAGCAGCCAAGTGAGTCCAGGTTCACCCCTCCACTTT. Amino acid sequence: CASSQVSPGSPLHF.